This T cell receptor (beta chain) was profiled in a study of T cells in localized non-small cell lung cancer. Study conclusions and caveats: Longer overall survival was linked to higher blood T cell density. Researchers found a median roughly 56 of the top 100 tumor clones in adjacent lung. Highest T cell clonality was seen in uninvolved adjacent lung, surpassing that measured in tumor.

About this clone: Its antigen remains unidentified.

Sequencing was performed with immunoSEQ multiplex PCR; in TCRdb, only in-frame clones are kept and a portion is missing. The sample records more than 20,000 clones, about 88% being singletons. CDR1 and CDR2 (germline): MNHEY, SMNVEV (reference sequence). J was trimmed by 6 bases and V by 6 bases; bases with no gene match: 10. The CDR3 has 15 amino acids. This TCR derives from a male donor at least 60 years old with stage I squamous cell lung carcinoma. Sample: peripheral blood, taken before any cancer treatment. The V call is TRBV27, the J call TRBJ1-2; 10 bases are shared with TRBD1. The CDR3 bases are TGTGCCAGCAGCCCCGGGACAGGGGTTTCGGATGGCTACACCTTC. Translated: CASSPGTGVSDGYTF.